This T cell receptor beta chain came from a study of cytomegalovirus exposure and HLA in healthy donors. Study findings and constraints: In a later analysis, common viral pathogens appeared linked to several of the most significant clusters. In a later analysis, TCR beta V- and J-gene trimming showed a link to a missense DCLRE1C variant. Within a later analysis, the majority of CMV-associated TCR beta chains appeared HLA-restricted.

On this clone itself: No antigen is known for it.

The V and J ends lost 4 bases and 4 bases, in that order; junction bases with no gene match: 13. CDR1 and CDR2 from the germline V gene are MDHEN and SYDVKM. CDR3 length: 16 amino acids. In the PCR, 60 Vbeta and 13 Jbeta primers were used. TCRdb's table, derived via immunoSEQ multiplex PCR, lists solely in-frame clones and lacks some. The repertoire holds approximately 200,000 clones, with 75% to 85% as singletons. V gene TRBV28 combines with J gene TRBJ2-7; 7 nucleotides agree with TRBD2. The specimen was PBMCs. The clonotype originates from a girl aged 10 to 17 in good health and CMV-seropositive. CDR3 sequence: CASSSPGVGGGYEQYF. The CDR3 DNA reads as TGTGCCAGCAGTTCCCCGGGGGTGGGGGGGGGTTACGAGCAGTACTTC.